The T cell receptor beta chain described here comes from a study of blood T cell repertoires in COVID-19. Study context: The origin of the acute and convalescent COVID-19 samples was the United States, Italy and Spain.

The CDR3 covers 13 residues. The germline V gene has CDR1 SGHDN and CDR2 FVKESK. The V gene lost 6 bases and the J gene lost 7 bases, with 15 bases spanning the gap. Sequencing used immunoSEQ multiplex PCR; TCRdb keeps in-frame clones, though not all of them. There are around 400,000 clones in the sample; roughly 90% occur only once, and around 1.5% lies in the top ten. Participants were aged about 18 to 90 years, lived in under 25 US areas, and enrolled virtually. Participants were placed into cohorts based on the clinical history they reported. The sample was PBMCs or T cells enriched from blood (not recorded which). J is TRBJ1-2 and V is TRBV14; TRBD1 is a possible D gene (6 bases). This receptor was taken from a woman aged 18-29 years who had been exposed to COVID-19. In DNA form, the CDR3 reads TGTGCCAGCAGTCCGGGGGGCTACGGTGGCTACACCTTC. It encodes CASSPGGYGGYTF.